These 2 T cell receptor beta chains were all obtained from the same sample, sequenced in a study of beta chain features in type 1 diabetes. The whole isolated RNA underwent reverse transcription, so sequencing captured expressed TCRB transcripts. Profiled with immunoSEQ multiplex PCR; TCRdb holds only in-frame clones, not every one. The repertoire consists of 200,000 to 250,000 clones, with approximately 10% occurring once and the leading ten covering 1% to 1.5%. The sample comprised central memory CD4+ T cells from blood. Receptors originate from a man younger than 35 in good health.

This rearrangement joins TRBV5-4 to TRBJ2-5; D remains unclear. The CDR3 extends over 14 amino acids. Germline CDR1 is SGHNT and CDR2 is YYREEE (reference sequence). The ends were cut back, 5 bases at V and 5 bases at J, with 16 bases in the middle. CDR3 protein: CASSPGLTWETQYF. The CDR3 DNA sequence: TGTGCCAGCAGTCCGGGCCTGACGTGGGAGACCCAGTACTTC.

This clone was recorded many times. CDR3 DNA: TGTGCCAGCAGCTTAAGCGGAGTGAACACTGAAGCTTTCTTT. Protein: CASSLSGVNTEAFF. The chain recombines TRBV7-9 with TRBJ1-1; D remains ambiguous. CDR3 length equals 14 residues. Trimming shortened V by 2 bases and J by 0 bases, and 7 bases separated the two germline ends. Germline CDR1 is SEHNR and CDR2 is FQNEAQ (reference sequence).